One sample yielded the 10 T cell receptor beta chains listed below, sequenced in a study of blood T cells in healthy people across ages. Using a J-beta primer mix together with a sample-barcoded 5' primer, a second PCR was run for roughly 6 to 12 cycles. TCRdb processed the 5' RACE reads anew with MiXCR; each CDR3 protein has one entry. The sample records around 780,000 distinct CDR3 sequences, approximately 53% being singletons. Sequencing was performed on blood. These receptors all come from a man aged 35 to 55 in good health.

V is TRBV12-5 and J is TRBJ2-5; tentative D call: TRBD2 (6 bases). The CDR3 is 15 residues long. V lost 7 bases and J 11 bases, leaving 26 bases between the germline ends. Germline V CDR1 and CDR2: LGHNT, FRNRAP. The CDR3 sequence is CASAPREAPYNEQYF. For the CDR3, the DNA is TGTGCTAGTGCCCCTAGGGAGGCGCCCTACAATGAGCAGTACTTC.

A single count supports this clonotype. The chain combines TRBV4-1 with TRBJ2-3; D is possibly TRBD2 (6 bases). The V gene lost 0 bases and the J gene lost 2 bases, with 12 bases spanning the gap. This CDR3 has 16 residues. The germline CDR1 and CDR2 sequences are MGHRA and YSYEKL. The CDR3 loop is CASSQDRGGLTDTQYF. The CDR3 DNA sequence: TGCGCCAGCAGCCAAGATAGGGGAGGTCTCACAGATACGCAGTATTTT.

This clonotype was counted between two and nine times. This chain uses TRBV3-1 with TRBJ1-4, with D perhaps TRBD1 (5 bases). V lost 0 bases, J lost 0 bases, and 11 bases lay in between. CDR3 length equals 17 residues. Germline lookup yields CDR1 LGHDT and CDR2 YNNKEL (reference sequence). The CDR3 nucleotides are TGTGCCAGCAGCCAAGAACCGGGGCTAGCAACTAATGAAAAACTGTTTTTT. Residues: CASSQEPGLATNEKLFF.

The chain recombines TRBV12-3 or TRBV12-4 with TRBJ2-2, with D possibly TRBD1 on 6 matching bases. The length of the CDR3 is 16 residues. V was trimmed by 5 bases and J by 6 bases, leaving 19 bases between them. The CDR3: CASSTYVGTSPGELFF. As DNA, the CDR3 is TGTGCCAGCAGTACCTACGTGGGGACAAGTCCCGGGGAGCTGTTTTTT.

The V call is TRBV15, the J call TRBJ2-6; no definite D call. CDR1 and CDR2 from the germline V gene are LNHNV and YYDKDF (reference sequence). The CDR3 is 16 residues long. Trimming shortened V by 0 bases and J by 2 bases, and 8 bases separated the two germline ends. The chain's CDR3 is CATSREGSPGANVLTF. The CDR3 DNA is TGTGCCACCAGCAGAGAAGGGTCCCCTGGGGCCAACGTCCTGACTTTC.

The CDR3 protein is CASRATQKLWAYEQYF. The CDR3 DNA is TGTGCCAGCAGAGCTACTCAAAAACTCTGGGCCTACGAGCAGTACTTC. The V and J genes are TRBV12-3 or TRBV12-4 and TRBJ2-7, with D unresolved. The CDR3 covers 16 residues. The V gene lost 6 bases and the J gene lost 2 bases, with 20 bases spanning the gap.

This clonotype was detected only once. At one of its ends the junction is not consistent with the germline gene, which may arise from a read error. The chain employs TRBV20-1 and TRBJ2-1, with D perhaps assigned TRBD1 or TRBD2 (5 bases each). The CDR3 runs to 13 residues. CDR1 and CDR2 (germline): DFQATT, SNEGSKA (reference sequence). In DNA form, the CDR3 reads TGCAGTGCTAGAGTCCGGGGCCTAAATGGGCAGTTCTTC. This translates into CSARVRGLNGQFF.

V usage is TRBV29-1 and J usage is TRBJ2-1; 12 bases map to TRBD2. The V segment lost 6 bases and the J segment 3 bases; nucleotides outside the gene matches: 3. The CDR3 covers 14 residues. The germline V gene has CDR1 SQVTM and CDR2 ANQGSEA. CDR3 sequence reads: CSVMTSGSYNEQFF. CDR3 bases: TGCAGCGTGATGACTAGCGGGAGCTACAATGAGCAGTTCTTC.

V and J are TRBV11-1 and TRBJ2-5, with TRBD2 matching 15 bases. Losses at the gene ends were 5 bases for V and 5 bases for J; bases not matched to a gene: 9. Germline loops: CDR1 SGHAT, CDR2 FQDESV (reference sequence). The CDR3 extends over 17 amino acids. The DNA of the CDR3 is TGTGCCAGCAGCGCCCGGACTAGCGGGAGGGCCAGTGAGACCCAGTACTTC. This gives the protein CASSARTSGRASETQYF.

This chain joins TRBV15 and TRBJ1-6; TRBD1 is a possible D gene (5 bases). The CDR3 is 16 residues long. Germline CDR1 and CDR2: LNHNV and YYDKDF (reference sequence). V lost 1 base and J 7 bases, leaving 14 bases between the germline ends. The CDR3 loop is CATSRAAGTGNSPLHF. Written as DNA, the CDR3 is TGTGCCACCAGCAGAGCAGCTGGGACGGGCAATTCACCCCTCCACTTT.